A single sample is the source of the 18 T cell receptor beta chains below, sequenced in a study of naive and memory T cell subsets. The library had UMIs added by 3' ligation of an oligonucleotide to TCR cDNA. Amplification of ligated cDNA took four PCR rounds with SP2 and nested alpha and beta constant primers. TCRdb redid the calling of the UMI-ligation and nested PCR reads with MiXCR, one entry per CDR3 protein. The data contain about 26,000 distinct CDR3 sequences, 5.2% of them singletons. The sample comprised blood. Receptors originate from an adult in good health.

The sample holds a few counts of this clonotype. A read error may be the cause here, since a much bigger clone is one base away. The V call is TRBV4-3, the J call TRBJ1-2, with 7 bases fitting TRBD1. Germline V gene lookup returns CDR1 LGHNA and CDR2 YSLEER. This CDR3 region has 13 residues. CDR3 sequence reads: CASSQEGGYGDTF. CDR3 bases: TGCGCCAGCAGCCAAGAAGGGGGCTATGGCGACACCTTC.

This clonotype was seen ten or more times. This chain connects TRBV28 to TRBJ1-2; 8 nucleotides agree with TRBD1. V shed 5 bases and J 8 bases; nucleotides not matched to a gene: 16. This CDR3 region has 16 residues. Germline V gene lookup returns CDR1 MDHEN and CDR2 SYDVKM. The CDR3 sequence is CASSPTGDRLYFGYTF. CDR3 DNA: TGTGCCAGCAGTCCAACAGGGGACAGGCTCTATTTCGGCTACACCTTC.

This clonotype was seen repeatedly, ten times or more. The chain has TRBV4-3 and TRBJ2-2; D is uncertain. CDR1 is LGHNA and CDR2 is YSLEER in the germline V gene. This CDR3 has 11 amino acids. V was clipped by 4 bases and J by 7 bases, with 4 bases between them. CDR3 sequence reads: CASSRGGELFF. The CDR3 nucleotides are TGCGCCAGCAGCCGGGGCGGGGAGCTGTTTTTT.

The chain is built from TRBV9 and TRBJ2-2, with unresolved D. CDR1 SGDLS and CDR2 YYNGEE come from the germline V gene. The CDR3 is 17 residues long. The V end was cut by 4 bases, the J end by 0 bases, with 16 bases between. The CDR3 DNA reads TGTGCCAGCAGCTTTTATGTTGGGATCGCGAACACCGGGGAGCTGTTTTTT. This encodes CASSFYVGIANTGELFF.

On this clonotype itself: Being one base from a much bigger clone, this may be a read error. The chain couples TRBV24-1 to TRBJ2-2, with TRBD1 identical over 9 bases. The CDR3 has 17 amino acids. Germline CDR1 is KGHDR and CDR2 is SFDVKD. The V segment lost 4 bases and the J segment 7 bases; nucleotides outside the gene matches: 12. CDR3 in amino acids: CATSDRRGGQGGGELFF. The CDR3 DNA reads TGTGCCACCAGTGACCGCCGCGGGGGACAGGGTGGCGGGGAGCTGTTTTTT.

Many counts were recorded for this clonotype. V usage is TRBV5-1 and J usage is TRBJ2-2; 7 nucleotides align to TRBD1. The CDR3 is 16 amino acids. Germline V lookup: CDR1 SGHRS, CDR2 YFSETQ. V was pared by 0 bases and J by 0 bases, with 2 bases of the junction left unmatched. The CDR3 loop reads CASSLDTGANTGELFF. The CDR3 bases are TGCGCCAGCAGCTTGGACACAGGGGCGAACACCGGGGAGCTGTTTTTT.

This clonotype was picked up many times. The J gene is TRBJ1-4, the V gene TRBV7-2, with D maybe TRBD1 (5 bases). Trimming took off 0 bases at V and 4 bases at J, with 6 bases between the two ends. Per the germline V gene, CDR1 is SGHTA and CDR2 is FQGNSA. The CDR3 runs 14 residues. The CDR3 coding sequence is TGTGCCAGCAGCTTAGCCAGGGATAATGAAAAACTGTTTTTT. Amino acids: CASSLARDNEKLFF.

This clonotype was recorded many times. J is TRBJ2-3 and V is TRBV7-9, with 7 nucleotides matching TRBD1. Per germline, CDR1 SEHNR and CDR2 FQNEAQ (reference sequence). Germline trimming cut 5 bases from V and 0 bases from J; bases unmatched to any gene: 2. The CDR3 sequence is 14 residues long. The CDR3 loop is CASSGGQSTDTQYF. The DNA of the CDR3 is TGTGCCAGCAGCGGGGGACAGAGCACAGATACGCAGTATTTT.

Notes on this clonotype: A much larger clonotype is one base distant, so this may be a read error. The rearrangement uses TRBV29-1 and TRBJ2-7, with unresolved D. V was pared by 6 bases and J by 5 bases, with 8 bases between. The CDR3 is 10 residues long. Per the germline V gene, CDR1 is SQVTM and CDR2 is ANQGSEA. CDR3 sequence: CSVSRDEQYF. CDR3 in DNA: TGCAGCGTATCCCGCGACGAGCAGTACTTC.

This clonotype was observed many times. CDR3 bases: TGTGCCAGCAGCGTAGGGCAGGGAGGCGGTCAGCCCCAGCATTTT. The encoded protein is CASSVGQGGGQPQHF. V usage is TRBV9 and J usage is TRBJ1-5; TRBD1 is a possible D gene (5 bases). V shed 0 bases and J shed 6 bases, with 13 bases lying between them. The germline V gene has CDR1 SGDLS and CDR2 YYNGEE. CDR3 size: 15 residues.

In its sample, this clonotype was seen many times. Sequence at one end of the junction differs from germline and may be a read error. CDR3 region: CASGHPGPSF. The CDR3 DNA reads as TGTGCCAGCGGGCACCCCGGCCCATCTTTT. The chain carries TRBV6-2 or TRBV6-3 and TRBJ1-4; D gene unclear. The CDR3 has 10 amino acids. Germline values: CDR1 MNHEY, CDR2 SVGEGT.

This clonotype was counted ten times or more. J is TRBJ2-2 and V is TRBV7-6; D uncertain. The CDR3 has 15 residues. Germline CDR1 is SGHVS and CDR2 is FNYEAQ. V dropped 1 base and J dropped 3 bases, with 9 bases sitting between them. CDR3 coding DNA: TGTGCCAGCAGCTTAGGAACTCCTTACACCGGGGAGCTGTTTTTT. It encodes CASSLGTPYTGELFF.

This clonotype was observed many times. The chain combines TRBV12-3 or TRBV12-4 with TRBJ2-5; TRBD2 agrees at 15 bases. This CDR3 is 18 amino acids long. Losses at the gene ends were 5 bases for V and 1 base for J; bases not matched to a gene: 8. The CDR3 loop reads CASSLAGTSGRLQETQYF. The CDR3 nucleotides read TGTGCCAGCAGTCTGGCCGGGACTAGCGGGAGGCTCCAAGAGACCCAGTACTTC.

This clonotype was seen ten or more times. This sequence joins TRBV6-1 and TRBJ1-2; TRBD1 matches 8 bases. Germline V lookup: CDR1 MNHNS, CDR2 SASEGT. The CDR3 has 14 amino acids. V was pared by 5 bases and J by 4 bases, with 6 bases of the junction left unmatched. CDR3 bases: TGTGCCAGCAGTACTGGACAGGGAGCCTATGGCTACACCTTC. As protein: CASSTGQGAYGYTF.

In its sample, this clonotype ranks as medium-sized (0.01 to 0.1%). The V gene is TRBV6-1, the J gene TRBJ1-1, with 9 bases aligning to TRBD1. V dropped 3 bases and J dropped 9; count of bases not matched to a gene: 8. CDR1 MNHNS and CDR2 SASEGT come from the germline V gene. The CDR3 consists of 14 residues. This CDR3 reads CASSEFTGTGKAFF. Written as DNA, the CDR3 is TGTGCCAGCAGTGAGTTTACCGGGACAGGGAAAGCTTTCTTT.

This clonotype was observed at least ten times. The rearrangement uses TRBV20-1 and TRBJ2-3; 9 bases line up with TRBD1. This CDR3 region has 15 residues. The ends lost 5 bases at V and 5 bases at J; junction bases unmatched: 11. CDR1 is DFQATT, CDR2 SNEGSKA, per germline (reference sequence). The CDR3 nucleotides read TGCAGTGCTTATTCCGGGACAGGGATAGGAGATACGCAGTATTTT. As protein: CSAYSGTGIGDTQYF.

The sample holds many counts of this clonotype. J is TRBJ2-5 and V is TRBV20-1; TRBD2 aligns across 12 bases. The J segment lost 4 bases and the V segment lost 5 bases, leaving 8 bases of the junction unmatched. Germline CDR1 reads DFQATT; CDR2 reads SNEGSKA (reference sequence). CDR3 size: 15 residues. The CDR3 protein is CSAFLLAGGPETQYF. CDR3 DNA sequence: TGCAGTGCTTTCCTCCTAGCGGGGGGGCCAGAGACCCAGTACTTC.

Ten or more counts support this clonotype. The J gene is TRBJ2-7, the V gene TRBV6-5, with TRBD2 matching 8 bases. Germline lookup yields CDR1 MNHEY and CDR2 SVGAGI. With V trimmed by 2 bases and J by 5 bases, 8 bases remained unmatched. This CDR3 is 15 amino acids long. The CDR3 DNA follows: TGTGCCAGCAGTTACACCGATAGCGGGACCAACGAGCAGTACTTC. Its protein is CASSYTDSGTNEQYF.